These 13 T cell receptor beta chains came from one sample sequenced in a study of PD-1 blockade in classical Hodgkin lymphoma. The protocol was immunoSEQ multiplex PCR, while the TCRdb copy is restricted to in-frame clones and leaves out a portion. The sample lists more than 50,000 clones, 70% to 80% occurring once. Each patient relapsed following autologous stem cell transplantation, and prior brentuximab vedotin exposure differed. The sequences come from peripheral blood mononuclear cells (PBMCs), collected before the second cycle of nivolumab. The receptors originated from a human donor with classical Hodgkin lymphoma.

For this clone: One junction end disagrees with the germline gene, perhaps due to a read error. This rearrangement joins TRBV5-3 to TRBJ2-4, with 8 bases fitting TRBD1. TRBV5-3 is assigned to the ORF class and has an uncertain function. This CDR3 has 15 amino acids. For the CDR3, the DNA is TGTGCCAGCAGCTTGATAGGACAGGGCGAAGACATTCAGTACTTC. Amino acid sequence: CASSLIGQGEDIQYF.

This clone was found a few times. The chain carries TRBV7-9 and TRBJ1-1, with TRBD1 as a possible D gene (6 bases). CDR1 and CDR2 (germline): SEHNR, FQNEAQ (reference sequence). This CDR3 region has 14 residues. V was shortened by 3 bases and J by 5 bases, with 13 bases between the two germline ends. In DNA, the CDR3 is TGTGCCAGCAGCTTCGAGGGGGTCGGAACTGAAGCTTTCTTT. Its translation: CASSFEGVGTEAFF. The complete variable domain, with remaining parts taken from reference TRBV7-9 and TRBJ1-1, reads DTGVSQNPRHKITKRGQNVTFRCDPISEHNRLYWYRQTLGQGPEFLTYFQNEAQLEKSRLLSDRFSAERPKGSFSTLEIQRTEQGDSAMYLCASSFEGVGTEAFFGQGTRLTVV.

The chain has TRBV5-1 and TRBJ1-2, with D unresolved. The CDR3 is made up of 14 amino acids. V lost 5 bases to trimming and J lost 3 bases, with 14 bases between them. Looked up from germline, CDR1 is SGHRS and CDR2 is YFSETQ. CDR3 sequence reads: CASRAGSVDYGYTF. CDR3 bases: TGCGCCAGCAGGGCCGGGTCAGTCGACTATGGCTACACCTTC.

The chain uses TRBV30 and TRBJ2-1; 12 nucleotides line up with TRBD2. Losses at the gene ends were 2 bases for V and 9 bases for J; bases not matched to a gene: 8. This CDR3 spans 15 amino acids. The V gene's germline CDR1 is GTSNPN and CDR2 SVGIG (reference sequence). CDR3 region: CAWSRTSGVLGEQFF. The CDR3 region has the DNA TGTGCCTGGAGTAGGACTAGCGGGGTGCTGGGTGAGCAGTTCTTC.

The genes are TRBV28 and TRBJ2-3; D call uncertain. Germline assignment: CDR1 MDHEN and CDR2 SYDVKM. This CDR3 comprises 15 residues. The germline V and J ends were trimmed by 3 bases and 2 bases, with 12 bases remaining between them. CDR3 sequence reads: CASSFAETPTDTQYF. The CDR3 nucleotides are TGTGCCAGCAGTTTCGCAGAGACCCCCACAGATACGCAGTATTTT.

The rearrangement joins TRBV7-9 to TRBJ1-2; 9 bases are shared with TRBD1. The CDR3 length is 13 residues. Germline V lookup: CDR1 SEHNR, CDR2 FQNEAQ (reference sequence). The J segment lost 8 bases and the V segment lost 3 bases, leaving 4 bases of the junction unmatched. The CDR3 sequence is CASSLGQGSGYTF. In DNA form, the CDR3 reads TGTGCCAGCAGCTTGGGACAGGGCAGCGGCTACACCTTC.

The chain combines TRBV27 with TRBJ2-2, with D possibly being TRBD1 (6 bases). The CDR3 consists of 14 residues. The V end was cut by 11 bases, the J end by 2 bases, with 15 bases between. The germline V gene encodes CDR1 MNHEY and CDR2 SMNVEV (reference sequence). This chain's CDR3 is CAPFHRANTGELFF. The CDR3 DNA sequence: TGTGCCCCCTTCCACAGGGCAAACACCGGGGAGCTGTTTTTT.

The chain combines TRBV4-1 with TRBJ2-7; D is possibly TRBD1 (6 bases). The germline V gene encodes CDR1 MGHRA and CDR2 YSYEKL. V dropped 4 bases and J dropped 1 base, with 8 bases sitting between them. The CDR3 is made up of 13 amino acids. The CDR3 DNA sequence: TGCGCCAGCAGCCCCACAGGGTCCTACGAGCAGTACTTC. Its protein is CASSPTGSYEQYF.

The CDR3 sequence: CASSSGQAAGELFF. The CDR3 region has the DNA TGTGCCAGCTCTTCGGGACAGGCGGCCGGGGAGCTGTTTTTT. The chain is built from TRBV18 and TRBJ2-2; 8 bases are a match to TRBD1. V lost 6 bases to trimming and J lost 6 bases; unmatched junction nucleotides: 6. The CDR3 has 14 amino acids. The germline gives CDR1 KGHSH, CDR2 LQKENI.

V and J are TRBV30 and TRBJ1-1, with D hard to call. Trimming cost V 2 bases and J 7 bases, with 5 bases left between them. CDR3 length: 10 amino acids. Germline CDR1 GTSNPN, CDR2 SVGIG (reference sequence). Here the CDR3 DNA reads TGTGCCTGGAGTAGGAGTGAAGCTTTCTTT. It yields the protein CAWSRSEAFF.

This clone is judged medium-sized (0.01 to 0.1%). This chain uses TRBV5-1 with TRBJ1-2, with 7 bases fitting TRBD1. The junction had 10 bases not matched to a gene; V was cut back by 6 bases and J by 2 bases. The CDR3 extends over 15 amino acids. Germline CDR1 is SGHRS and CDR2 is YFSETQ. The CDR3: CASTKAQGRNYGYTF. CDR3 coding DNA: TGCGCCAGCACCAAAGCACAGGGGAGAAACTATGGCTACACCTTC.

This clone was detected a few times. The gene calls are TRBV6-1 and TRBJ2-1, with TRBD2 matching 12 bases. With V trimmed by 1 base and J by 6 bases, 13 bases remained unmatched. CDR1 and CDR2 from the germline V gene are MNHNS and SASEGT. The CDR3 contains 19 residues. CDR3 residues: CASSEGYPSTSGRSNEQFF. CDR3 sequence (DNA): TGTGCCAGCAGTGAAGGATATCCGTCCACTAGCGGGAGGAGCAATGAGCAGTTCTTC.

The rearrangement uses TRBV4-1 and TRBJ1-2, with D maybe TRBD1 (5 bases). V was clipped by 3 bases and J by 5 bases, with 22 bases between them. Germline CDR1 is MGHRA and CDR2 is YSYEKL. This CDR3 is 17 amino acids long. CDR3 region: CASSQISDRSSGYGYTF. CDR3 coding DNA: TGCGCCAGCAGCCAGATCTCAGATAGGAGTTCAGGGTATGGCTACACCTTC.